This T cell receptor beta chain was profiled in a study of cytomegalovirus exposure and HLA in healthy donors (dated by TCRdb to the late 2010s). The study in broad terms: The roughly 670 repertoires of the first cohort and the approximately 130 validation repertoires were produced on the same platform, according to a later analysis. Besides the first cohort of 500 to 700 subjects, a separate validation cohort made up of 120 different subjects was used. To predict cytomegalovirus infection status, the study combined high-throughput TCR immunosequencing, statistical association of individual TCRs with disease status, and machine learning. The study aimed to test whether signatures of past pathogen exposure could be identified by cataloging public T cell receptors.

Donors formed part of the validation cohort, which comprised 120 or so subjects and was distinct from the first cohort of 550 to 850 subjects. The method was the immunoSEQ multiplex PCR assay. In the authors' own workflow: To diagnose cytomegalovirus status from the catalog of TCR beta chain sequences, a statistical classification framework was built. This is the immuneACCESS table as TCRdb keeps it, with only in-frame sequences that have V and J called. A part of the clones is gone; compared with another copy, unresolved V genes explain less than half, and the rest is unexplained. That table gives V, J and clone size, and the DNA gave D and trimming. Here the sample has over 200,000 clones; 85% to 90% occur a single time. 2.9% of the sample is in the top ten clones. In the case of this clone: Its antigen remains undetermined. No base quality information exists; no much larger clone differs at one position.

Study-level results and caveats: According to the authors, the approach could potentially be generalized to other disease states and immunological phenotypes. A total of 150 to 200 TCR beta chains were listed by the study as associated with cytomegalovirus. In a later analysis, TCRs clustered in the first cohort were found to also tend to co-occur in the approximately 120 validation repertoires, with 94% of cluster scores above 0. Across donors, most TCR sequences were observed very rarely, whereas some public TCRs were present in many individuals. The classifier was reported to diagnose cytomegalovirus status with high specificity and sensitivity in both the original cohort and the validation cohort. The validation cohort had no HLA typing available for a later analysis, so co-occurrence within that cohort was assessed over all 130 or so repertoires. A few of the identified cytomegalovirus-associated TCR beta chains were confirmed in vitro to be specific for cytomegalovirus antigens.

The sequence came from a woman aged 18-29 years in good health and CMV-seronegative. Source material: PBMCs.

The DNA is as follows: TGTGCCAGCAGCCGGGACTCTGGCGACACTGAAGCTTTCTTT. It translates to CASSRDSGDTEAFF. Recombination joined TRBV5-4 with TRBJ1-1; a tentative D call is TRBD1 (5 bases match). The CDR3 measures 14 amino acids from cysteine to phenylalanine. Only CDR3 DNA is held: 42 bases, read in frame from base 1. The junction carries 13 bases between V and J, which are trimmed by 4 bases and 3 bases respectively. For CDR1 and CDR2, the germline V gene (reference sequence) lists SGHNT and YYREEE.